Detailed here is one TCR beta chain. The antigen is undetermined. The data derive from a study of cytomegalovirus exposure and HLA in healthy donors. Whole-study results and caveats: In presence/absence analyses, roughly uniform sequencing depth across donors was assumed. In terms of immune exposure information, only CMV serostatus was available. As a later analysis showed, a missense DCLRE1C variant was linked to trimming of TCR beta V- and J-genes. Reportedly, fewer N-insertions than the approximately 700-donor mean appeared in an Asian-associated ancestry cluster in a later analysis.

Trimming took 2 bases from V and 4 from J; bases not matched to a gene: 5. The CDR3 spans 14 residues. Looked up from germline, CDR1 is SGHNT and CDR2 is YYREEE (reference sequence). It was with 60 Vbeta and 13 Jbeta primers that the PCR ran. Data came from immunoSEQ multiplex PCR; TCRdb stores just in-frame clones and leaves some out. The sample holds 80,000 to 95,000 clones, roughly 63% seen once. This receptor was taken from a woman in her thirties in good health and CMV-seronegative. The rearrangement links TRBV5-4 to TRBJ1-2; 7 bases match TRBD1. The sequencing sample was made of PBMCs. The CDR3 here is CASSFQGVLYGYTF. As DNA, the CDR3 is TGTGCCAGCAGCTTTCAGGGGGTACTCTATGGCTACACCTTC.